This entry lists 27 T cell receptor beta chains sequenced from one sample in a study of graft-versus-host responses after intestinal transplantation. These receptors have no known antigen. Profiling relied on immunoSEQ multiplex PCR, and the TCRdb table lists in-frame clones only, not all of them. This sample carries 140,000 or so clones, approximately 91% of them seen once, and the ten largest clones take roughly 0.19%. Here the sequenced sample was unstimulated CD4+ T cells sorted from spleen or lymph node cells, taken before intestinal transplant. The receptors derive from a human donor who received an intestinal transplant.

Notes on this clone: This sample also contains other DNA sequences that code for the same CDR3. This chain connects TRBV19 to TRBJ2-1; D unresolved. Germline CDR1 and CDR2: LNHDA and SQIVND (reference sequence). Trimming took 3 bases from V and 7 from J, leaving 7 bases between them. CDR3 size: 12 residues. The CDR3 spells CASSILGNEQFF. In DNA, the CDR3 is TGTGCCAGTAGTATTCTCGGGAATGAGCAGTTCTTC.

The chain couples TRBV28 to TRBJ2-4; D gene ambiguous. Trimming shortened V by 3 bases and J by 0 bases, and 12 bases separated the two germline ends. The V gene's germline CDR1 is MDHEN and CDR2 SYDVKM. This CDR3 is 16 amino acids long. CDR3 region: CASSLRSLLAKNIQYF. The CDR3 DNA reads TGTGCCAGCAGTTTGCGCAGTCTCCTAGCCAAAAACATTCAGTACTTC.

The rearrangement joins TRBV6-1 to TRBJ1-5, with D possibly matching TRBD1 (5 bases). CDR1 is MNHNS, CDR2 SASEGT, per germline. This CDR3 is 13 amino acids long. The ends were cut back, 3 bases at V and 4 bases at J, with 7 bases in the middle. CDR3 loop: CASSEGHNQPQHF. DNA for the CDR3: TGTGCCAGCAGTGAGGGGCATAATCAGCCCCAGCATTTT.

This clone was counted once. The chain uses TRBV5-1 and TRBJ2-7; TRBD1 aligns across 8 bases. Germline CDR1 is SGHRS and CDR2 is YFSETQ. The CDR3 has 14 amino acids. V was pared by 3 bases and J by 3 bases, with 5 bases of the junction left unmatched. Here the CDR3 DNA reads TGCGCCAGCAGCTCATGGACAGGGAACTACGAGCAGTACTTC. Translation: CASSSWTGNYEQYF.

The genes are TRBV28 and TRBJ2-7, with a weak D call TRBD1 (7 bases). CDR3 length: 14 residues. V was clipped by 8 bases and J by 2 bases, with 16 bases between them. CDR1 and CDR2 from the germline V gene are MDHEN and SYDVKM. The CDR3 sequence is CASGSGGTTYEQYF. The DNA for the CDR3 is TGTGCCAGCGGATCAGGGGGGACCACCTACGAGCAGTACTTC.

This rearrangement joins TRBV5-1 to TRBJ2-2; 10 nucleotides match TRBD1. The germline CDR1 and CDR2 sequences are SGHRS and YFSETQ. V shed 1 base and J 6 bases; nucleotides not matched to a gene: 9. The CDR3 sequence is 17 residues long. Written as DNA, the CDR3 is TGCGCCAGCAGCTTGAGGGGGACAGGGGCCGGGGCCGGGGAGCTGTTTTTT. Translation gives CASSLRGTGAGAGELFF.

The V call is TRBV7-8, the J call TRBJ2-6, with D hard to call. The germline V and J ends were trimmed by 0 bases and 3 bases, with 12 bases remaining between them. The germline gives CDR1 SGHVS, CDR2 FQNEAQ. The CDR3 runs to 17 residues. Here the CDR3 reads CASSLARRVFGANVLTF. Here the CDR3 DNA reads TGTGCCAGCAGCTTAGCGCGAAGGGTCTTTGGGGCCAACGTCCTGACTTTC.

The V gene is TRBV29-1, the J gene TRBJ2-1; possibly TRBD1 for D (5 bases). Germline CDR1 and CDR2: SQVTM and ANQGSEA. This CDR3 has 15 residues. Trimming cost V 4 bases and J 10 bases, with 23 bases left between them. Here the CDR3 DNA reads TGCAGCGTTGTGAGGAAGATAGAATTTTGGGGCGAGCAGTTCTTC. This gives the protein CSVVRKIEFWGEQFF.

The DNA of the CDR3 is TGTGCCACCAGCAGAGAAATTATCCTAGCGGGAGGGCCAGATACGCAGTATTTT. It yields the protein CATSREIILAGGPDTQYF. The V call is TRBV15, the J call TRBJ2-3, with 12 bases matching TRBD2. This CDR3 has 18 amino acids. Germline CDR1 and CDR2: LNHNV and YYDKDF (reference sequence). Trimming took 0 bases from V and 4 from J; bases not matched to a gene: 8.

The rearrangement uses TRBV25-1 and TRBJ1-5; TRBD1 aligns across 10 bases. Germline CDR1 MGHDK, CDR2 SYGVNS. Trimming cost V 5 bases and J 6 bases; bases outside gene matches: 4. The CDR3 covers 14 residues. Written as DNA, the CDR3 is TGTGCCAGCAGTCCCGGACAGGGGGGTCAGCCCCAGCATTTT. Translated, it gives CASSPGQGGQPQHF.

The chain employs TRBV19 and TRBJ2-7, with TRBD1 identical over 8 bases. V shed 7 bases, J shed 4 bases, and the junction held 12 bases outside the gene matches. The length of the CDR3 is 15 residues. In germline, CDR1 is LNHDA, CDR2 SQIVND (reference sequence). CDR3 nucleotides: TGTGCCAGTAAGTCCGGGACAGGCCTCTTATACGAGCAGTACTTC. Protein: CASKSGTGLLYEQYF. Full variable domain (rest looked up from reference TRBV19 and TRBJ2-7): DGGITQSPKYLFRKEGQNVTLSCEQNLNHDAMYWYRQDPGQGLRLIYYSQIVNDFQKGDIAEGYSVSREKKESFPLTVTSAQKNPTAFYLCASKSGTGLLYEQYFGPGTRLTVT.

Comment on this clone: Within the sample, other DNA sequences also encode this same CDR3. The chain employs TRBV7-2 and TRBJ2-3; no reliable D call. This CDR3 spans 14 amino acids. Germline V gene sequence: CDR1 SGHTA, CDR2 FQGNSA. Trimming stripped 4 bases from V and 2 bases from J, with 10 bases between. This CDR3 is CASSSQIVTDTQYF. The CDR3 nucleotides read TGTGCCAGCAGCTCCCAAATTGTCACAGATACGCAGTATTTT.

The DNA of the CDR3 is TGTGCCAGCTCACCGATCAAGACAGGGGGTAGGAGTGAGCAGTTCTTC. Its protein is CASSPIKTGGRSEQFF. V is TRBV18 and J is TRBJ2-1, with 9 positions matching TRBD1. This CDR3 has 16 amino acids. Germline V gene sequence: CDR1 KGHSH, CDR2 LQKENI. The V and J ends lost 3 bases and 9 bases, in that order; junction bases with no gene match: 12.

The chain has TRBV6-1 and TRBJ1-2, with D perhaps TRBD1 (5 bases). Trimming shortened V by 6 bases and J by 4 bases, and 18 bases separated the two germline ends. The CDR3 sequence is 15 residues long. The germline CDR1 and CDR2 sequences are MNHNS and SASEGT. CDR3 nucleotide sequence: TGTGCCAGCAGACTACTCCGGGACTCATCCTATGGCTACACCTTC. Protein product: CASRLLRDSSYGYTF.

The genes are TRBV6-5 and TRBJ2-7, with 11 bases matching TRBD2. The length of the CDR3 is 13 residues. V shed 5 bases, J shed 4 bases, and the junction held 1 base outside the gene matches. Germline V CDR1 and CDR2: MNHEY, SVGAGI. The CDR3 loop reads CASSRLAGYEQYF. The CDR3 bases are TGTGCCAGCAGTCGACTAGCGGGATACGAGCAGTACTTC.

This clone was recorded only once. The chain joins TRBV10-3 to TRBJ2-7; D may be TRBD2 (6 bases). The CDR3 is 15 amino acids. Germline V lookup: CDR1 ENHRY, CDR2 SYGVKD. The V end lost 4 bases, the J end lost 5 bases, and 18 bases lay between the germline ends. The CDR3 here is CAISAVSVRRDEQYF. The CDR3 nucleotides read TGTGCCATCAGTGCGGTCTCGGTCAGGAGGGACGAGCAGTACTTC.

V and J are TRBV5-6 and TRBJ2-3; D is possibly TRBD2 (6 bases). Germline assignment: CDR1 SGHDT and CDR2 YYEEEE. The CDR3 extends over 17 amino acids. Deletions cut 0 bases from V and 0 bases from J, with 14 bases between. The CDR3: CASSLEIGGTSTDTQYF. The CDR3 DNA is TGTGCCAGCAGCTTGGAAATAGGCGGGACCAGCACAGATACGCAGTATTTT.

The chain has TRBV11-1 and TRBJ2-5; 10 bases are a match to TRBD1. With V trimmed by 5 bases and J by 3 bases, 6 bases remained unmatched. The CDR3 is made up of 15 amino acids. Germline V lookup: CDR1 SGHAT, CDR2 FQDESV (reference sequence). CDR3 residues: CASSPGTGEEETQYF. CDR3 bases: TGTGCCAGCAGCCCCGGGACAGGGGAAGAAGAGACCCAGTACTTC.

The V and J genes are TRBV5-1 and TRBJ2-5, with D perhaps matching TRBD2 (6 bases). V was shortened by 3 bases and J by 4 bases, with 13 bases between the two germline ends. Germline CDR1 reads SGHRS; CDR2 reads YFSETQ. This CDR3 has 14 amino acids. In nucleotides, the CDR3 is TGCGCCAGCAGCTATGGAGCGGGCTTAGAGACCCAGTACTTC. Translation gives CASSYGAGLETQYF.

The chain couples TRBV30 to TRBJ2-5; 10 bases agree with TRBD2. Germline V lookup: CDR1 GTSNPN, CDR2 SVGIG (reference sequence). V shed 3 bases and J 4 bases; nucleotides not matched to a gene: 5. CDR3 length: 14 residues. CDR3 loop: CAWSTSGKTETQYF. DNA for the CDR3: TGTGCCTGGAGCACTAGCGGGAAGACAGAGACCCAGTACTTC.

The chain combines TRBV28 with TRBJ1-5; D gene ambiguous. Trimming cost V 2 bases and J 2 bases, with 13 bases left between them. This CDR3 is built from 16 residues. Germline-derived CDR1 and CDR2 are MDHEN and SYDVKM. The DNA for the CDR3 is TGTGCCAGCAGTTTACCGGAGGGTTTGGGCAATCAGCCCCAGCATTTT. Encoded protein: CASSLPEGLGNQPQHF.

This clone was counted between two and nine times. CDR3 in DNA: TGTGCCATCAGTGAGAGGGGCACATATGAAAAACTGTTTTTT. Translated, it gives CAISERGTYEKLFF. The chain has TRBV10-3 and TRBJ1-4; a weak D match, TRBD1 (5 bases). Germline lookup yields CDR1 ENHRY and CDR2 SYGVKD. Between the trimmed V and J ends, which lost 2 bases and 6 bases, there was a span of 10 bases. The CDR3 contains 14 residues.

The CDR3 protein is CASSLFTDTQYF. As DNA, the CDR3 is TGTGCCAGCAGCCTTTTCACAGATACGCAGTATTTT. The V gene is TRBV11-2, the J gene TRBJ2-3; no clear D. The CDR3 is made up of 12 amino acids. The V and J ends lost 5 bases and 2 bases respectively, with 5 bases between them. Germline CDR1 reads SGHAT; CDR2 reads FQNNGV.

The CDR3, as DNA: TGTGCCAGCAGCTTAGATGGCAGGGGGACTGAAGCTTTCTTT. Amino acids: CASSLDGRGTEAFF. The chain joins TRBV7-2 to TRBJ1-1; 7 bases align to TRBD1. The CDR3 has 14 residues. V lost 1 base, J lost 5 bases, and 4 bases stayed unmatched. Germline CDR1 and CDR2: SGHTA and FQGNSA.

The chain employs TRBV7-6 and TRBJ2-2; 9 nucleotides match TRBD1. The V gene end was trimmed by 7 bases and the J gene end by 2 bases; junction bases not matched to a gene: 11. The germline CDR1 and CDR2 sequences are SGHVS and FNYEAQ. This CDR3 has 17 amino acids. CDR3: CASTLKPGQGNTGELFF. In DNA form, the CDR3 reads TGTGCCAGCACCCTTAAGCCGGGACAGGGAAACACCGGGGAGCTGTTTTTT.

This chain joins TRBV11-2 and TRBJ2-5, with 10 bases fitting TRBD1. The V and J ends lost 5 bases and 5 bases, in that order; junction bases with no gene match: 5. Looked up from germline, CDR1 is SGHAT and CDR2 is FQNNGV. The CDR3 runs 14 residues. DNA for the CDR3: TGTGCCAGCAGCAGGGACAGGGGCGTGGAGACCCAGTACTTC. Translation gives CASSRDRGVETQYF.

The rearrangement joins TRBV29-1 to TRBJ1-1; D uncertain. Germline CDR1 reads SQVTM; CDR2 reads ANQGSEA. V was trimmed by 4 bases and J by 8 bases, leaving 11 bases between them. The CDR3 loop spans 11 amino acids. As DNA, the CDR3 is TGCAGCGTTGTAACCGAACTGGAAGCTTTCTTT. This codes for CSVVTELEAFF.